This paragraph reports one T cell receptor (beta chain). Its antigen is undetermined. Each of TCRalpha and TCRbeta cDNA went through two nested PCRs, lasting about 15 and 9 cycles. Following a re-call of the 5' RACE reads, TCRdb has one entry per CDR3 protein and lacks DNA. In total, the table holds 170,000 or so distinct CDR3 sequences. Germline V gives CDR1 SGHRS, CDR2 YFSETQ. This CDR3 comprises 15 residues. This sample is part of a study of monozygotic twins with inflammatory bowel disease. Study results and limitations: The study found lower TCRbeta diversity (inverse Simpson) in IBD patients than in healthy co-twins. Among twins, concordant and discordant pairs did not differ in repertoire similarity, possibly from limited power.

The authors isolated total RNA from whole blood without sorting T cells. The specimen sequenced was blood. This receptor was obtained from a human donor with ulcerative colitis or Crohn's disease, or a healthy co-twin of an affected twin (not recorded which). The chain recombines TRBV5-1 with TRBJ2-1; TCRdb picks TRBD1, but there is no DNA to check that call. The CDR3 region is CASSLVGERYNEQFF.